This T cell receptor (beta chain) was sequenced during a study of CD8+ T cells in alopecia areata. The germline gives CDR1 MNHEY, CDR2 SVGAGI. V lost 2 bases, J lost 0 bases, and 8 bases lay in between. CDR3 length: 14 residues. It was cDNA, reverse transcribed from extracted RNA, that served as the sequencing template. Clones were read by immunoSEQ multiplex PCR, and TCRdb kept only the in-frame ones, dropping some. Among hundreds of thousands of clones listed, around three fifths were seen once. The receptor was derived from a human donor with alopecia areata. The chain joins TRBV6-5 to TRBJ2-7; no definite D call. The starting material was CD4+ T cells sorted from blood, obtained at week 0. The CDR3 sequence: CASSYDGSSYEQYF. The CDR3 DNA reads TGTGCCAGCAGTTACGACGGTAGCTCCTACGAGCAGTACTTC.